This entry lists 13 T cell receptor beta chains sequenced from one sample in a study of control samples from healthy donors and cancer patients. TCRdb's table, derived via immunoSEQ multiplex PCR, lists solely in-frame clones and lacks some. The sample shows 50,000 or so clones, 75% to 85% of them seen only once. Sequenced input: blood. The receptor set was obtained from a man between 65 and 85 years old in good health.

V and J are TRBV28 and TRBJ1-5; D possibly corresponds to TRBD1 (5 bases). V lost 6 bases, J lost 6 bases, and 6 bases lay in between. CDR1 and CDR2 (germline): MDHEN, SYDVKM. CDR3 size: 11 residues. CDR3 residues: CASRGTQPQHF. CDR3 in DNA: TGTGCCAGCAGGGGGACTCAGCCCCAGCATTTT.

The chain uses TRBV12-3 or TRBV12-4 and TRBJ2-5, with D possibly matching TRBD1 (6 bases). Trimming left V 7 bases short and J 2 bases short, with 11 bases between. The CDR3 has 13 amino acids. CDR3 DNA sequence: TGTGCCAGCACCGAGGACAGTCAAGAGACCCAGTACTTC. The encoded protein is CASTEDSQETQYF.

The chain is built from TRBV5-1 and TRBJ2-5, with D unresolved. Trimming shortened V by 0 bases and J by 3 bases, and 6 bases separated the two germline ends. Germline CDR1 and CDR2: SGHRS and YFSETQ. The CDR3 is 13 residues long. The CDR3 coding sequence is TGCGCCAGCAGCTTGGGTCGGGAAGAGACCCAGTACTTC. The encoded protein is CASSLGREETQYF. Full variable domain (outside the CDR3, taken from reference TRBV5-1 and TRBJ2-5): KAGVTQTPRYLIKTRGQQVTLSCSPISGHRSVSWYQQTPGQGLQFLFEYFSETQRNKGNFPGRFSGRQFSNSRSEMNVSTLELGDSALYLCASSLGREETQYFGPGTRLLVL.

The chain recombines TRBV11-2 with TRBJ1-1, with D perhaps matching TRBD1 (5 bases). V was pared by 5 bases and J by 0 bases, with 13 bases between. Germline CDR1 reads SGHAT; CDR2 reads FQNNGV. The CDR3 spans 15 residues. CDR3 region: CASSLRQIMNTEAFF. CDR3 nucleotides: TGTGCCAGCAGCCTGAGACAGATTATGAACACTGAAGCTTTCTTT.

This chain links TRBV30 with TRBJ1-4; the D is unclear. V was clipped by 2 bases and J by 4 bases, with 11 bases between them. CDR3 length: 14 residues. Germline assignment: CDR1 GTSNPN and CDR2 SVGIG (reference sequence). CDR3 sequence (DNA): TGTGCCTGGAGTAGACGGCAGAATAATGAAAAACTGTTTTTT. This codes for CAWSRRQNNEKLFF.

Within the sample, this clone is medium-sized. The chain couples TRBV9 to TRBJ2-7; TRBD1 might be the D (6 bases). CDR3 length equals 13 residues. Germline values: CDR1 SGDLS, CDR2 YYNGEE. Trimming took 4 bases from V and 5 from J, leaving 13 bases between them. CDR3: CASSQDRTDEQYF. The CDR3 nucleotides read TGTGCCAGCAGCCAAGACAGGACCGACGAGCAGTACTTC.

The V and J genes are TRBV19 and TRBJ1-2; D unclear. This CDR3 spans 13 amino acids. Germline lookup yields CDR1 LNHDA and CDR2 SQIVND (reference sequence). Trimming removed 3 bases at V and 4 bases at J, with 9 bases between. Here the CDR3 reads CASSIGRGYGYTF. The CDR3 DNA reads TGTGCCAGTAGTATCGGGCGGGGCTATGGCTACACCTTC.

The chain joins TRBV9 to TRBJ1-2; 7 positions agree with TRBD1. The CDR3 is 15 residues long. The V gene end was trimmed by 3 bases and the J gene end by 5 bases; junction bases not matched to a gene: 10. Per germline, CDR1 SGDLS and CDR2 YYNGEE. This chain's CDR3 is CASSAFSGTEYGYTF. In nucleotides, the CDR3 is TGTGCCAGCAGCGCCTTCTCCGGGACAGAGTATGGCTACACCTTC.

The chain carries TRBV28 and TRBJ2-1; D not certain. This CDR3 is 16 amino acids long. V lost 6 bases and J 9 bases, leaving 24 bases between the germline ends. Looked up from germline, CDR1 is MDHEN and CDR2 is SYDVKM. The CDR3 loop is CASSPSRARRIGEQFF. CDR3 nucleotide sequence: TGTGCCAGCAGCCCCAGTCGGGCTAGGCGTATAGGTGAGCAGTTCTTC. Full variable domain (remainder filled in from reference TRBV28 and TRBJ2-1): DVKVTQSSRYLVKRTGEKVFLECVQDMDHENMFWYRQDPGLGLRLIYFSYDVKMKEKGDIPEGYSVSREKKERFSLILESASTNQTSMYLCASSPSRARRIGEQFFGPGTRLTVL.

This chain links TRBV27 with TRBJ2-7, with D perhaps TRBD1 (6 bases). Germline V gives CDR1 MNHEY, CDR2 SMNVEV (reference sequence). CDR3 length equals 14 residues. V lost 5 bases to trimming and J lost 5 bases, with 16 bases between them. As DNA, the CDR3 is TGTGCCAGCAGTCTCGCAGGGGCAGGCCACGAGCAGTACTTC. This encodes CASSLAGAGHEQYF.

This clone was counted a few times. This chain joins TRBV20-1 and TRBJ2-1; 8 bases are shared with TRBD1. This CDR3 is built from 10 residues. Germline CDR1 DFQATT, CDR2 SNEGSKA (reference sequence). J was trimmed by 12 bases and V by 5 bases; bases with no gene match: 3. CDR3 amino acids: CSAPQGGQFF. The CDR3 coding sequence is TGCAGTGCTCCACAGGGGGGGCAGTTCTTC.

This chain links TRBV27 with TRBJ2-7; D possibly corresponds to TRBD2 (6 bases). From germline, CDR1 is MNHEY and CDR2 SMNVEV (reference sequence). V lost 6 bases, J lost 3 bases, and 18 bases lay in between. The CDR3 covers 15 residues. The CDR3 here is CASSPQQPGVYEQYF. For the CDR3, the DNA is TGTGCCAGCAGCCCCCAACAGCCGGGGGTCTACGAGCAGTACTTC.

V gene TRBV15 combines with J gene TRBJ2-7; 7 nucleotides align to TRBD1. Trimming cost V 5 bases and J 6 bases; bases outside gene matches: 13. The CDR3 runs to 15 residues. Germline CDR1 LNHNV, CDR2 YYDKDF (reference sequence). This CDR3 reads CATSSEDRIRFEQYF. The CDR3 bases are TGTGCCACCAGCTCTGAGGACAGGATCCGCTTCGAGCAGTACTTC.